The 23 T cell receptor beta chains presented below share a single source sample, sequenced in a study of molecular identifiers for immune sequencing clone quantification. One entry per CDR3 protein results from TCRdb running MiXCR on the PCR reads. The sample lists some 580,000 distinct CDR3 sequences, about 25% occurring once. Sequencing was carried out using naive CD8+ T cells from blood, with Jurkat cell RNA spiked in. Sample subset: FACS-sorted CD8+CD4-CCR7+CD45RA+ naive T cells. These receptors were taken from a human donor in good health. Some libraries in this study had Jurkat cell RNA spiked in.

At least ten counts were recorded for this clonotype. This chain links TRBV6-1 with TRBJ2-3, with 12 bases fitting TRBD2. With V trimmed by 0 bases and J by 5 bases, 12 bases remained unmatched. This CDR3 spans 19 amino acids. Germline loops: CDR1 MNHNS, CDR2 SASEGT. The CDR3 protein is CASSEAGTSGSRGLDTQYF. The CDR3 DNA reads as TGTGCCAGCAGTGAAGCTGGGACTAGCGGGTCAAGAGGACTAGATACGCAGTATTTT.

This clonotype has a count of ten or more. The rearrangement uses TRBV7-9 and TRBJ1-4; 7 nucleotides agree with TRBD1. The V gene end was trimmed by 6 bases and the J gene end by 4 bases; junction bases not matched to a gene: 5. CDR1 and CDR2 from the germline V gene are SEHNR and FQNEAQ (reference sequence). The length of the CDR3 is 14 residues. CDR3 in amino acids: CASRSGTDNEKLFF. The CDR3 nucleotides read TGTGCCAGCAGGTCCGGGACAGATAATGAAAAACTGTTTTTT. The full variable domain, in which reference TRBV7-9 and TRBJ1-4 provide the parts outside the CDR3, is DTGVSQNPRHKITKRGQNVTFRCDPISEHNRLYWYRQTLGQGPEFLTYFQNEAQLEKSRLLSDRFSAERPKGSFSTLEIQRTEQGDSAMYLCASRSGTDNEKLFFGSGTQLSVL.

Of note for this clonotype: This may be a read error: a much more frequent sequence differs by one nucleotide. Because it lacks the conserved phenylalanine or tryptophan at the end, this CDR3 is likely a read error. The chain joins TRBV13 to TRBJ2-5, with 8 bases that match TRBD1. CDR1 and CDR2 from the germline V gene are PRHDT and FYEKMQ (reference sequence). This CDR3 comprises 15 residues. With 5 bases clipped from V and 5 bases from J, the junction kept 10 bases outside the gene matches. The CDR3 is CASSHSDRETETQYY. CDR3 bases: TGTGCCAGCAGCCATTCGGACAGGGAGACCGAGACCCAGTACTAC.

J is TRBJ2-1 and V is TRBV6-2 or TRBV6-3; perhaps TRBD2 as D (5 bases). The V end lost 7 bases, the J end lost 0 bases, and 16 bases lay between the germline ends. Germline-derived CDR1 and CDR2 are MNHEY and SVGEGT. This CDR3 has 16 amino acids. CDR3 in amino acids: CASIGWGVNSYNEQFF. DNA for the CDR3: TGTGCCAGCATCGGTTGGGGAGTTAACTCCTACAATGAGCAGTTCTTC.

This clonotype was recorded a few times. J is TRBJ2-7 and V is TRBV3-1; 10 nucleotides align to TRBD2. J lost 5 bases, V lost 0 bases, and 10 bases had no gene match. Germline V gene sequence: CDR1 LGHDT, CDR2 YNNKEL (reference sequence). The CDR3 is 17 residues long. The CDR3 sequence: CASSQDLKSGRADEQYF. The CDR3 coding sequence is TGTGCCAGCAGCCAAGATTTGAAGAGCGGGAGGGCCGACGAGCAGTACTTC.

Concerning this clonotype: Germline and junction disagree at one end, which may indicate a read error. The chain carries TRBV28 and TRBJ1-1; D uncertain. The CDR3 extends over 11 amino acids. The germline V gene encodes CDR1 MDHEN and CDR2 SYDVKM. Written as DNA, the CDR3 is TGTGCCAGCAGTTTAGGGGAACTCTCCCTGTTT. Its protein product is CASSLGELSLF.

About this clonotype itself: A much more abundant neighbour one base away suggests this may be a read error. The CDR3 DNA reads as TGCGCCAGCAGTGAGGCAGAGGCGGACACTGAAGCTTTCTTT. Amino acids: CASSEAEADTEAFF. The chain employs TRBV5-1 and TRBJ1-1; no clear D. The V end was cut by 5 bases, the J end by 3 bases, with 14 bases between. This CDR3 is 14 amino acids long. In germline, CDR1 is SGHRS, CDR2 YFSETQ.

This clonotype was detected only a few times. This chain uses TRBV3-1 with TRBJ2-7; no clear D. The length of the CDR3 is 13 residues. V gave up 6 bases and J gave up 5 bases, with 14 bases separating them. Germline V lookup: CDR1 LGHDT, CDR2 YNNKEL (reference sequence). The CDR3 reads CASSRTGFHEQYF. The CDR3 region has the DNA TGTGCCAGCAGTCGGACCGGGTTCCACGAGCAGTACTTC.

In regard to this clonotype: This may be a read error, as it is one base from a much larger clone. The V call is TRBV27, the J call TRBJ1-1, with a weak D call TRBD1 (6 bases). V lost 4 bases and J 6 bases, leaving 18 bases between the germline ends. This CDR3 has 15 residues. CDR1 MNHEY and CDR2 SMNVEV come from the germline V gene (reference sequence). The chain's CDR3 is CASSSEGGLGPEAFF. The CDR3 DNA follows: TGTGCCAGCAGTTCGGAGGGGGGGCTGGGCCCTGAAGCTTTCTTT.

The rearrangement uses TRBV3-1 and TRBJ2-3; no clear D. The V gene's germline CDR1 is LGHDT and CDR2 YNNKEL (reference sequence). Trimming left V 3 bases short and J 6 bases short, with 16 bases between. The CDR3 is made up of 15 amino acids. CDR3 loop: CASSQDPFGMDTQYF. CDR3 in DNA: TGTGCCAGCAGCCAGGACCCCTTTGGGATGGATACGCAGTATTTT.

This clonotype showed up just a few times. The chain couples TRBV13 to TRBJ2-1; D tentatively fits TRBD1 or TRBD2 (5 bases each). The CDR3 length is 15 residues. Per the germline V gene, CDR1 is PRHDT and CDR2 is FYEKMQ (reference sequence). V dropped 5 bases and J dropped 10 bases, with 21 bases sitting between them. The CDR3 nucleotides are TGTGCCAGCAGCGCTGGTCCTGGAGGCTCAGGGGAGCAGTTCTTC. Its protein is CASSAGPGGSGEQFF.

This chain connects TRBV11-2 to TRBJ2-7; D possibly uses TRBD1 or TRBD2 (5 bases each). CDR3 size: 15 residues. In germline, CDR1 is SGHAT, CDR2 FQNNGV. The V and J ends lost 5 bases and 2 bases respectively, with 16 bases between them. CDR3 bases: TGTGCCAGCAGCCCCGGGACGGACCTCACCTACGAGCAGTACTTC. It is translated as CASSPGTDLTYEQYF.

This clonotype showed up just a few times. The V gene is TRBV12-3 or TRBV12-4, the J gene TRBJ1-3; 8 bases are a match to TRBD1. V trimming: 3 bases; J trimming: 14 bases; junction bases outside the gene matches: 9. The CDR3 runs 13 residues. DNA of the CDR3: TGTGCCAGCAGTTTCCCCGGACCGGACAGGGTATATTTT. This translates into CASSFPGPDRVYF.

The J gene is TRBJ2-7, the V gene TRBV6-6; no reliable D call. The CDR3 is 14 amino acids. Deletions cut 2 bases from V and 1 base from J, with 9 bases between. The germline V gene encodes CDR1 MNHNY and CDR2 SVGAGI (reference sequence). CDR3 in amino acids: CASSYAFRSYEQYF. In DNA, the CDR3 is TGTGCCAGCAGTTACGCGTTTCGGTCCTACGAGCAGTACTTC.

The V and J genes are TRBV6-2 or TRBV6-3 and TRBJ2-1; 9 bases are shared with TRBD2. Unmatched junction bases numbered 10, after V lost 6 bases and J lost 4 bases. CDR3 length equals 16 residues. Germline values: CDR1 MNHEY, CDR2 SVGEGT. The CDR3 loop reads CASRHKTSGAYNEQFF. The CDR3 DNA is TGTGCCAGCAGACACAAGACTAGCGGAGCTTACAATGAGCAGTTCTTC.

The DNA for the CDR3 is TGTGCCAGCAGTGTGCGGGACAGGGGGCTTCCTGGGGCCAACGTCCTGACTTTC. This sequence encodes CASSVRDRGLPGANVLTF. The J gene is TRBJ2-6, the V gene TRBV6-5, with TRBD1 matching over 12 bases. Germline-derived CDR1 and CDR2 are MNHEY and SVGAGI. V trimming: 5 bases; J trimming: 2 bases; junction bases outside the gene matches: 7. This CDR3 comprises 18 residues.

This clonotype was seen more than once but under ten times. The rearrangement joins TRBV4-3 to TRBJ1-1, with 7 bases aligning to TRBD1. Germline assignment: CDR1 LGHNA and CDR2 YSLEER. With 0 bases clipped from V and 8 bases from J, the junction kept 9 bases outside the gene matches. This CDR3 comprises 15 residues. Here the CDR3 DNA reads TGCGCCAGCAGCCAAGAAACGGGACAGTCAGGGGAAGCTTTCTTT. The encoded protein is CASSQETGQSGEAFF.

This clonotype was recorded many times. Compared with germline, one end of the junction differs, possibly owing to a read error. The chain couples TRBV4-2 to TRBJ2-3; TRBD1 might be the D (6 bases). The germline CDR1 and CDR2 sequences are LGHNA and YNFKEQ. The CDR3 runs to 13 residues. The CDR3 bases are TGTGCCACCAGCACCACAGGGACAGATACGCAGTATTTT. Its translation is CATSTTGTDTQYF.

Only one count was recorded for this clonotype. A much larger clone lies one base from this, so it may be a read error. V gene TRBV6-2 or TRBV6-3 combines with J gene TRBJ1-4; possibly TRBD1 for D (5 bases). CDR1 is MNHEY and CDR2 is SVGEGT in the germline V gene. The V and J ends lost 2 bases and 13 bases respectively, with 14 bases between them. This CDR3 has 13 amino acids. CDR3 coding DNA: TGTGCCAGCAGTTACAACTTGGGACCCGTACTGTTTTTT. Protein product: CASSYNLGPVLFF.

V usage is TRBV19 and J usage is TRBJ1-5; D unclear. CDR1 and CDR2 (germline): LNHDA, SQIVND (reference sequence). The V gene lost 3 bases and the J gene lost 3 bases, with 9 bases spanning the gap. CDR3 length: 14 residues. CDR3: CASSILGHNQPQHF. In DNA, the CDR3 is TGTGCCAGTAGTATTTTGGGTCACAATCAGCCCCAGCATTTT.

Regarding this clonotype: A much larger clone lies a single base off, so this may be a read error. The chain is built from TRBV14 and TRBJ1-1; 7 bases fit TRBD1. Germline V lookup: CDR1 SGHDN, CDR2 FVKESK. CDR3 length: 15 residues. The DNA for the CDR3 is TGTGCCGGCAGCCAAATAAGGGGGCGCGGCACTGAAGCTTTCTTT. It translates to CAGSQIRGRGTEAFF.

This clonotype was seen a single time. This rearrangement joins TRBV30 to TRBJ1-2; the D is unclear. The germline gives CDR1 GTSNPN, CDR2 SVGIG (reference sequence). There are 14 residues in the CDR3. Trimming cost V 3 bases and J 2 bases, with 13 bases left between them. CDR3 in amino acids: CAWSGAGWNYGYTF. In nucleotides, the CDR3 is TGTGCCTGGAGCGGAGCGGGTTGGAACTATGGCTACACCTTC.

This clonotype was recorded only once. This may be a read error: a much more frequent sequence differs by one nucleotide. This rearrangement joins TRBV4-3 to TRBJ1-2; D possibly corresponds to TRBD1 (5 bases). The CDR3 length is 15 residues. CDR1 is LGHNA, CDR2 YSLEER, per germline. This CDR3 reads CASSQDWGPNYGYAF. The CDR3 bases are TGCGCCAGCAGCCAAGATTGGGGCCCCAACTATGGCTACGCCTTC.